The 12 T cell receptor beta chains listed next were all sequenced from one sample in a study of a mutant IDH1 vaccine in newly diagnosed glioma. Antigens for these TCRs are unknown. Using immunoSEQ multiplex PCR, the repertoire was profiled, and TCRdb retains in-frame clones only, with some absent. The sample lists about 54,000 clones, around 84% occurring once. Described time point: week 35, safety follow-up. Topical imiquimod accompanied each vaccine dose, which consisted of 300 ug of mutant IDH1 20-mer peptide. The sequencing used PBMCs, collected from a glioma patient whose treatment included an IDH1 peptide vaccine. Every receptor here comes from a woman between 18 and 29 years old with glioma.

The chain uses TRBV14 and TRBJ2-7; 9 bases agree with TRBD2. This CDR3 comprises 15 residues. Germline CDR1 and CDR2: SGHDN and FVKESK. Germline trimming cut 1 base from V and 1 base from J; bases unmatched to any gene: 2. Written as DNA, the CDR3 is TGTGCCAGCAGCCAAGGAAGCGGGGGGTCCTACGAGCAGTACTTC. It translates to CASSQGSGGSYEQYF.

This clone turned up a few times. CDR3 nucleotides: TGTGCCAGCAGCCCAGGGACGAGGGGGACCGGGGAGCTGTTTTTT. This codes for CASSPGTRGTGELFF. This chain uses TRBV7-9 with TRBJ2-2; possible D gene TRBD1, 6 bases. V was trimmed by 5 bases and J by 5 bases, leaving 15 bases between them. This CDR3 has 15 amino acids. Germline CDR1 is SEHNR and CDR2 is FQNEAQ (reference sequence). The full variable domain, its missing parts supplied by reference TRBV7-9 and TRBJ2-2, is DTGVSQNPRHKITKRGQNVTFRCDPISEHNRLYWYRQTLGQGPEFLTYFQNEAQLEKSRLLSDRFSAERPKGSFSTLEIQRTEQGDSAMYLCASSPGTRGTGELFFGEGSRLTVL.

This clone came up a few times. The CDR3 coding sequence is TGTGCCAGCAGCTTTCCTAGCGGGAGGGGCTCTGGGGCCAACGTCCTGACTTTC. Translating gives CASSFPSGRGSGANVLTF. The chain recombines TRBV7-9 with TRBJ2-6; TRBD2 aligns across 12 bases. The germline gives CDR1 SEHNR, CDR2 FQNEAQ (reference sequence). J gave up 0 bases and V 3 bases, and 3 bases lay outside the gene matches. The CDR3 length is 18 residues.

The chain joins TRBV4-1 to TRBJ2-7; 8 nucleotides match TRBD1. The V segment lost 4 bases and the J segment 6 bases; nucleotides outside the gene matches: 11. The CDR3 extends over 15 amino acids. Germline V gene sequence: CDR1 MGHRA, CDR2 YSYEKL. DNA of the CDR3: TGCGCCAGCAGCCTCCTGTCCGGGACAGGCTCCGAGCAGTACTTC. Translating it yields CASSLLSGTGSEQYF.

The V gene is TRBV25-1, the J gene TRBJ2-2; 11 nucleotides line up with TRBD2. The germline CDR1 and CDR2 sequences are MGHDK and SYGVNS. This CDR3 has 15 residues. Trimming took 6 bases from V and 2 from J; bases not matched to a gene: 2. DNA for the CDR3: TGTGCCAGCAGAGGACTAGCGGGTAACACCGGGGAGCTGTTTTTT. Translated, it gives CASRGLAGNTGELFF.

J is TRBJ2-7 and V is TRBV12-5; a weak D match, TRBD2 (6 bases). CDR1 is LGHNT and CDR2 is FRNRAP in the germline V gene. The CDR3 length is 14 residues. Between the trimmed V and J ends, which lost 3 bases and 0 bases, there was a span of 9 bases. The CDR3: CASGFQEGSYEQYF. CDR3 sequence (DNA): TGTGCTAGTGGTTTCCAGGAGGGCTCCTACGAGCAGTACTTC.

As DNA, the CDR3 is TGCGCCAGCAGAGAGGGTTGGACAGGTGGAGAGACCCAGTACTTC. This gives the protein CASREGWTGGETQYF. The chain joins TRBV5-1 to TRBJ2-5; 7 nucleotides line up with TRBD1. V lost 5 bases to trimming and J lost 4 bases; unmatched junction nucleotides: 11. CDR1 and CDR2 from the germline V gene are SGHRS and YFSETQ. The CDR3 extends over 15 amino acids.

The chain carries TRBV30 and TRBJ2-5; D is ambiguous. From germline, CDR1 is GTSNPN and CDR2 SVGIG (reference sequence). Between the trimmed V and J ends, which lost 1 base and 3 bases, there was a span of 6 bases. There are 12 residues in the CDR3. The CDR3 spells CAWSALKETQYF. The CDR3 coding sequence is TGTGCCTGGAGTGCCTTAAAAGAGACCCAGTACTTC.

This clone was recorded only once. This chain uses TRBV19 with TRBJ1-3; D not certain. CDR1 and CDR2 from the germline V gene are LNHDA and SQIVND (reference sequence). The ends were cut back, 10 bases at V and 4 bases at J, with 23 bases in the middle. This CDR3 is 16 amino acids long. The CDR3 sequence is CATSKMSPGPGNTIYF. The DNA of the CDR3 is TGTGCCACTTCCAAGATGTCCCCGGGCCCCGGAAACACCATATATTTT.

CDR3 DNA sequence: TGTGCCAGCAGCAACAGCCTCCAAGGGGAAAAACTGTTTTTT. Residues: CASSNSLQGEKLFF. The gene calls are TRBV7-9 and TRBJ1-4; D is undetermined. The CDR3 is made up of 14 amino acids. V was cut by 5 bases and J by 8 bases, with 15 bases left in between. Germline values: CDR1 SEHNR, CDR2 FQNEAQ (reference sequence).

This clone was picked up a small number of times. The chain uses TRBV6-1 and TRBJ1-5, with no clear D. CDR1 MNHNS and CDR2 SASEGT come from the germline V gene. Trimming left V 6 bases short and J 5 bases short, with 14 bases between. CDR3 length: 14 amino acids. The CDR3 reads CASRTGVRDQPQHF. The CDR3 coding sequence is TGTGCCAGCAGAACCGGGGTGAGGGATCAGCCCCAGCATTTT.

CDR3 in DNA: TGTGCCAGCAGCATTACAGTGTGCGAGCAGTACTTC. Translating it yields CASSITVCEQYF. V and J are TRBV6-5 and TRBJ2-7, with D unclear. The CDR3 totals 12 residues. V lost 6 bases to trimming and J lost 6 bases, with 12 bases between them. The germline gives CDR1 MNHEY, CDR2 SVGAGI.